Listed below are T cell receptor beta chains from one sample, sequenced in a study of blood T cell repertoires in COVID-19. Assay used: immunoSEQ multiplex PCR; TCRdb lists only in-frame clones, some missing. Of a few hundred thousand clones listed, 88% are singletons. Sequencing was carried out using PBMCs or T cells enriched from blood (not recorded which). The receptors here all came from a woman aged 25 to 45 who had recovered from COVID-19. Each CDR3 is given with its conserved first and last residue.

length: 13
J: TRBJ1-2
V: TRBV6-5
CDR3: CASSSKQNYGYTF

length: 16
J: TRBJ1-2
V: TRBV7-9
CDR3: CASSLTQSGINYGYTF

length: 13
J: TRBJ1-2
V: TRBV12-3/TRBV12-4
CDR3: CASSFKGETGYTF

length: 16
J: TRBJ2-7
V: TRBV3-1/TRBV3-2
CDR3: CASSRRLPGSPHEQYF

length: 14
J: TRBJ1-5
V: TRBV6-5
CDR3: CATQGNGDLQPQHF

length: 14
J: TRBJ1-2
V: TRBV11-1
CDR3: CASSWTENNYGYTF

length: 14
J: TRBJ1-2
V: TRBV7-9
CDR3: CASSFRGQSYGYTF

length: 15
J: TRBJ1-5
V: TRBV5-1
CDR3: CASSLNGGWGQPQHF

length: 15
J: TRBJ1-1
V: TRBV7-9
CDR3: CASSRPEGGRREAFF

length: 17
J: TRBJ1-2
V: TRBV5-1
CDR3: CASSLRQGATVDYGYTF

length: 15
J: TRBJ2-3
V: TRBV7-9
CDR3: CASSASETLLDTQYF

length: 18
J: TRBJ2-5
V: TRBV3-1/TRBV3-2
CDR3: CASSHFPRQGLAVETQYF

length: 13
J: TRBJ2-7
V: TRBV12-3/TRBV12-4
CDR3: CASRLGPTYEQYF

length: 13
J: TRBJ1-4
V: TRBV28
CDR3: CASNSGGNEKLFF

length: 15
J: TRBJ2-1
V: TRBV3-1/TRBV3-2
CDR3: CASSPNRDPHSEQFF

length: 14
J: TRBJ2-5
V: TRBV18
CDR3: CASSSNRGKETQYF

length: 18
J: TRBJ2-1
V: TRBV19
CDR3: CASSPTRAGQGWGNEQFF

length: 18
J: TRBJ2-7
V: TRBV28
CDR3: CASSFTGAKETFRHEQYF

length: 17
J: TRBJ1-3
V: TRBV13
CDR3: CASSAPGTGGTGNTIYF

length: 14
J: TRBJ1-1
V: TRBV2
CDR3: CASTMKGAGTEAFF

length: 15
J: TRBJ1-5
V: TRBV6-5
CDR3: CASSKYRSPGEPQHF

length: 13
J: TRBJ1-2
V: TRBV5-1
CDR3: CASRREGPGGYTF

length: 14
J: TRBJ1-2
V: TRBV10-3
CDR3: CAIRPGQENYGYTF

length: 12
J: TRBJ2-5
V: TRBV11-3
CDR3: CASSLRGETQYF

length: 16
J: TRBJ2-5
V: TRBV10-3
CDR3: CATSLARADRGETQYF

length: 16
J: TRBJ1-4
V: TRBV2
CDR3: CASSLSIGGGREKLFF

length: 14
J: TRBJ2-3
V: TRBV3-1/TRBV3-2
CDR3: CASSQDSPGGPWYF

length: 15
J: TRBJ1-2
V: TRBV5-5
CDR3: CASSGGTALSYGYTF

length: 15
J: TRBJ2-1
V: TRBV28
CDR3: CASSPTGGPSNEQFF

length: 14
J: TRBJ2-7
V: TRBV7-9
CDR3: CASSPSGRAPEQYF

length: 14
J: TRBJ2-2
V: TRBV11-2
CDR3: CASSYYQGKEELFF

length: 15
J: TRBJ2-5
V: TRBV24-1
CDR3: CATSDLRGGAETQYF

length: 14
J: TRBJ2-1
V: TRBV5-1
CDR3: CASSPTSGRIEQFF

length: 18
J: TRBJ2-2
V: TRBV18
CDR3: CASSPRRGQGESTGELFF

length: 15
J: TRBJ1-3
V: TRBV5-1
CDR3: CASSFSRGGGNTIYF

length: 14
J: TRBJ1-2
V: TRBV29-1
CDR3: CSAPLRGEGYGYTF

length: 16
J: TRBJ2-7
V: TRBV4-2
CDR3: CASSQGTGTPSYEQYF

length: 14
J: TRBJ2-3
V: TRBV27
CDR3: CASSVRAFADTQYF

length: 18
J: TRBJ2-3
V: TRBV19
CDR3: CASSIPTSGTASTDTQYF

length: 13
J: TRBJ2-2
V: TRBV29-1
CDR3: CSVRGGSPGELFF

length: 14
J: TRBJ2-7
V: TRBV11-1
CDR3: CASSRDRFTYEQYF

length: 16
J: TRBJ2-3
V: TRBV7-9
CDR3: CASSFPITGLTDTQYF

length: 14
J: TRBJ2-7
V: TRBV3-1/TRBV3-2
CDR3: CASSQATRTYEQYF

length: 11
J: TRBJ1-4
V: TRBV27
CDR3: CASRGGEKLFF

length: 16
J: TRBJ2-7
V: TRBV2
CDR3: CASSESLAGGAYEQYF

length: 13
J: TRBJ1-2
V: TRBV5-4
CDR3: CASSLDYGYGYTF

length: 12
J: TRBJ1-2
V: TRBV2
CDR3: CASIRTGGLNTF